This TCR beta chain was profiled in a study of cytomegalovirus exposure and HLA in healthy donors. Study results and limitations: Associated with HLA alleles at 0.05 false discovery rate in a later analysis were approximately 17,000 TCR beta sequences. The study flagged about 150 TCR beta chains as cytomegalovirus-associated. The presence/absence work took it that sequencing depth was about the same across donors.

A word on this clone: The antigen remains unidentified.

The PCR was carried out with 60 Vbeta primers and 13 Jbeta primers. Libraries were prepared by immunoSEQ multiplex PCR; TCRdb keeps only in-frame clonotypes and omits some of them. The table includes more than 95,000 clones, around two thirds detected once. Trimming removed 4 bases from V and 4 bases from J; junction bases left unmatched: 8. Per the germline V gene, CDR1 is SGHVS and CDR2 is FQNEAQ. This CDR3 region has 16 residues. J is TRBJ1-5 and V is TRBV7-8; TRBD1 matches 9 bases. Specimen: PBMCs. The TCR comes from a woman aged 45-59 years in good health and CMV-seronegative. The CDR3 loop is CASSSFLQGANQPQHF. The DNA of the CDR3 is TGTGCCAGCAGCTCTTTCCTACAGGGGGCGAATCAGCCCCAGCATTTT.